The 24 T cell receptor beta chains below come from one sample, sequenced in a study of T cell responses to AZD1222 COVID-19 vaccine. Clones were sequenced by immunoSEQ multiplex PCR, and TCRdb holds only the in-frame ones, with some missing. The sample has about 94,000 clones, approximately 81% seen once. Sequences were derived from peripheral blood, sampled 28 days after the second AZD1222 dose. The receptors were gathered from an adult who received the AZD1222 COVID-19 vaccine.

The chain couples TRBV2 to TRBJ2-5, with 7 nucleotides matching TRBD2. Germline V gives CDR1 SNHLY, CDR2 FYNNEI. V was pared by 4 bases and J by 3 bases, with 5 bases of the junction left unmatched. CDR3 size: 14 residues. The CDR3: CASSVSGVEETQYF. Here the CDR3 DNA reads TGTGCCAGCAGTGTAAGCGGGGTCGAAGAGACCCAGTACTTC.

This clone showed up just once. The rearrangement uses TRBV4-1 and TRBJ1-1, with D unclear. Germline V gene data show CDR1 as MGHRA and CDR2 as YSYEKL. V was cut by 5 bases and J by 0 bases, with 13 bases left in between. There are 15 residues in the CDR3. The CDR3 region is CASSNSRSVNTEAFF. DNA for the CDR3: TGCGCCAGCAGCAACTCCCGAAGTGTGAACACTGAAGCTTTCTTT.

This chain's CDR3 is CASSHPSYNEQFF. The CDR3 DNA follows: TGTGCCAGTAGTCACCCATCCTACAATGAGCAGTTCTTC. The chain couples TRBV19 to TRBJ2-1; D uncertain. The CDR3 loop spans 13 amino acids. Trimming removed 5 bases from V and 1 base from J, with 6 bases in between. Germline V gene sequence: CDR1 LNHDA, CDR2 SQIVND (reference sequence).

In its sample, this clone was seen a few times. V and J are TRBV7-8 and TRBJ2-1; D remains unclear. Trimming took 1 base from V and 0 from J, leaving 7 bases between them. CDR3 length: 15 amino acids. CDR1 is SGHVS, CDR2 FQNEAQ, per germline. The CDR3 protein is CASSLGTDSYNEQFF. The CDR3 nucleotides read TGTGCCAGCAGCTTAGGAACCGACTCCTACAATGAGCAGTTCTTC.

The chain couples TRBV7-3 to TRBJ2-2; no firm D call. Trimming removed 0 bases from V and 7 bases from J, with 6 bases in between. The CDR3 contains 13 residues. Germline loops: CDR1 SGHTA, CDR2 FQGTGA. DNA of the CDR3: TGTGCCAGCAGCTTAACAAGCAACGGGGAGCTGTTTTTT. Its protein is CASSLTSNGELFF. The full variable domain, with the rest looked up from reference TRBV7-3 and TRBJ2-2, is GAGVSQTPSNKVTEKGKYVELRCDPISGHTALYWYRQSLGQGPEFLIYFQGTGAADDSGLPNDRFFAVRPEGSVSTLKIQRTERGDSAVYLCASSLTSNGELFFGEGSRLTVL.

This sequence joins TRBV6-2 or TRBV6-3 and TRBJ2-1; 9 bases are shared with TRBD2. Looked up from germline, CDR1 is MNHEY and CDR2 is SVGEGT. This CDR3 has 18 amino acids. J gave up 5 bases and V 6 bases, and 17 bases lay outside the gene matches. This CDR3 reads CASSPWAPGTSSNNEQFF. The CDR3 nucleotides are TGTGCCAGCAGCCCCTGGGCGCCCGGGACTAGCAGTAACAATGAGCAGTTCTTC.

The rearrangement links TRBV2 to TRBJ2-1; 12 positions match TRBD2. The germline V gene has CDR1 SNHLY and CDR2 FYNNEI. The ends lost 4 bases at V and 4 bases at J; junction bases unmatched: 2. The CDR3 has 15 amino acids. For the CDR3, the DNA is TGTGCCAGCAGTGTACTAGCGGGGGGTTACAATGAGCAGTTCTTC. Translating gives CASSVLAGGYNEQFF. Using reference TRBV2 and TRBJ2-1 for the parts outside the CDR3, the full variable domain is EPEVTQTPSHQVTQMGQEVILRCVPISNHLYFYWYRQILGQKVEFLVSFYNNEISEKSEIFDDQFSVERPDGSNFTLKIRSTKLEDSAMYFCASSVLAGGYNEQFFGPGTRLTVL.

This chain links TRBV6-5 with TRBJ1-4; TRBD1 aligns across 8 bases. CDR1 is MNHEY and CDR2 is SVGAGI in the germline V gene. The CDR3 covers 16 residues. After removal of 0 bases from V and 7 bases from J, the junction contained 7 bases not matched to a gene. The CDR3 spells CASSYSRTGQGEKLFF. The CDR3 coding sequence is TGTGCCAGCAGTTACTCGAGGACAGGGCAAGGTGAAAAACTGTTTTTT.

This clone was counted a single time. The chain links TRBV6-5 to TRBJ2-7, with D perhaps matching TRBD1 (5 bases). This CDR3 region has 15 residues. V was pared by 6 bases and J by 1 base, with 16 bases between. Germline V gene sequence: CDR1 MNHEY, CDR2 SVGAGI. DNA for the CDR3: TGTGCCAGCAGACCCTCGACAGTGCTTTCCTACGAGCAGTACTTC. Its protein product is CASRPSTVLSYEQYF.

A few counts support this clone. V and J are TRBV10-3 and TRBJ1-2; D may be TRBD1 (5 bases). This CDR3 spans 14 amino acids. V dropped 0 bases and J dropped 0 bases, with 5 bases sitting between them. Germline-derived CDR1 and CDR2 are ENHRY and SYGVKD. The CDR3 reads CAISESTANYGYTF. The CDR3 DNA follows: TGTGCCATCAGTGAGTCGACAGCTAACTATGGCTACACCTTC.

This chain links TRBV20-1 with TRBJ1-4; D uncertain. The CDR3 runs to 11 residues. V gave up 5 bases and J gave up 7 bases, with 8 bases separating them. From germline, CDR1 is DFQATT and CDR2 SNEGSKA (reference sequence). In DNA, the CDR3 is TGCAGTGCTTGGGCGTCTGAAAAACTGTTTTTT. Translation: CSAWASEKLFF.

This sequence joins TRBV7-3 and TRBJ2-1; D unresolved. CDR3 length: 15 residues. The germline V and J ends were trimmed by 1 base and 7 bases, with 14 bases remaining between them. The germline CDR1 and CDR2 sequences are SGHTA and FQGTGA. CDR3 region: CASSLRLVDPNEQFF. The CDR3 DNA reads TGTGCCAGCAGCTTAAGGCTGGTAGATCCAAATGAGCAGTTCTTC.

V usage is TRBV7-8 and J usage is TRBJ1-2; D uncertain. The CDR3 consists of 13 residues. In germline, CDR1 is SGHVS, CDR2 FQNEAQ. Trimming took off 1 base at V and 7 bases at J, with 10 bases between the two ends. The CDR3 sequence is CASSLDGTLGYTF. The CDR3 DNA reads TGTGCCAGCAGCTTAGATGGCACTCTTGGCTACACCTTC. The variable domain in full, with the rest retrieved from reference TRBV7-8 and TRBJ1-2, is GAGVSQSPRYKVAKRGQDVALRCDPISGHVSLFWYQQALGQGPEFLTYFQNEAQLDKSGLPSDRFFAERPEGSVSTLKIQRTQQEDSAVYLCASSLDGTLGYTFGSGTRLTVV.

The rearrangement uses TRBV28 and TRBJ2-1, with unresolved D. Trimming took 3 bases from V and 4 from J, leaving 13 bases between them. This CDR3 contains 15 residues. From germline, CDR1 is MDHEN and CDR2 SYDVKM. CDR3 loop: CASSLTLGSYNEQFF. The CDR3 nucleotides are TGTGCCAGCAGTTTGACCCTGGGCAGTTACAATGAGCAGTTCTTC. Complete variable domain (other parts from reference TRBV28 and TRBJ2-1): DVKVTQSSRYLVKRTGEKVFLECVQDMDHENMFWYRQDPGLGLRLIYFSYDVKMKEKGDIPEGYSVSREKKERFSLILESASTNQTSMYLCASSLTLGSYNEQFFGPGTRLTVL.

The chain employs TRBV3-1 (or the pseudogene TRBV3-2) and TRBJ1-5; the D gene is possibly TRBD1 (5 bases). CDR1 is LGHDT, CDR2 YNNKEL, per germline (reference sequence). The V gene lost 3 bases and the J gene lost 0 bases, with 18 bases spanning the gap. The CDR3 has 18 residues. CDR3 residues: CASSQRGADHLSNQPQHF. CDR3 DNA: TGTGCCAGCAGCCAGCGAGGGGCCGATCACCTTAGCAATCAGCCCCAGCATTTT.

The chain uses TRBV4-1 and TRBJ1-2; D is unresolved. Germline CDR1 is MGHRA and CDR2 is YSYEKL. V was shortened by 1 base and J by 8 bases, with 5 bases between the two germline ends. The CDR3 consists of 11 residues. Written as DNA, the CDR3 is TGCGCCAGCAGCCAAGCGGCGGGCTACACCTTC. This gives the protein CASSQAAGYTF.

The chain has TRBV4-2 and TRBJ2-1, with TRBD2 matching over 15 bases. Germline-derived CDR1 and CDR2 are LGHNA and YNFKEQ. With V trimmed by 4 bases and J by 10 bases, 5 bases remained unmatched. This CDR3 is built from 15 residues. In DNA, the CDR3 is TGTGCCAGCAGCCGCGGACTAGCGGGAGGGAAGGAGCAGTTCTTC. Translation gives CASSRGLAGGKEQFF.

The chain uses TRBV28 and TRBJ2-7; the D call may be TRBD1 or TRBD2 (5 bases each). CDR3 size: 15 residues. The V and J ends lost 6 bases and 2 bases respectively, with 17 bases between them. Germline CDR1 MDHEN, CDR2 SYDVKM. The chain's CDR3 is CASRTMGRSAYEQYF. The CDR3, as DNA: TGTGCCAGCAGGACAATGGGACGGAGTGCCTACGAGCAGTACTTC. Together with reference TRBV28 and TRBJ2-7, the CDR3 gives the full variable domain: DVKVTQSSRYLVKRTGEKVFLECVQDMDHENMFWYRQDPGLGLRLIYFSYDVKMKEKGDIPEGYSVSREKKERFSLILESASTNQTSMYLCASRTMGRSAYEQYFGPGTRLTVT.

This chain uses TRBV7-9 with TRBJ2-5; a weak D match, TRBD1 (5 bases). Between the trimmed V and J ends, which lost 2 bases and 2 bases, there was a span of 9 bases. Germline CDR1 and CDR2: SEHNR and FQNEAQ (reference sequence). The CDR3 sequence is 14 residues long. For the CDR3, the DNA is TGTGCCAGCAGCTTAAGGGGCCTGCAAGAGACCCAGTACTTC. This codes for CASSLRGLQETQYF.

This clone was detected a few times. J is TRBJ1-4 and V is TRBV4-1; 7 positions match TRBD1. Germline V gene sequence: CDR1 MGHRA, CDR2 YSYEKL. The CDR3 runs to 15 residues. V gave up 4 bases and J gave up 7 bases; unmatched junction bases: 9. The CDR3 nucleotides read TGCGCCAGCAGCCGCGAACCGGGACAGACTGAAAAACTGTTTTTT. Its translation is CASSREPGQTEKLFF.

The rearrangement uses TRBV19 and TRBJ2-2; a possible D gene is TRBD1 (6 bases). The CDR3 loop spans 15 amino acids. The V end was cut by 6 bases, the J end by 10 bases, with 21 bases between. CDR1 is LNHDA, CDR2 SQIVND, per germline (reference sequence). As DNA, the CDR3 is TGTGCCAGTAGACCAAGGGGGAGCCTTCGGGAGGAGCTGTTTTTT. Protein product: CASRPRGSLREELFF. Full variable domain (outside the CDR3, taken from reference TRBV19 and TRBJ2-2): DGGITQSPKYLFRKEGQNVTLSCEQNLNHDAMYWYRQDPGQGLRLIYYSQIVNDFQKGDIAEGYSVSREKKESFPLTVTSAQKNPTAFYLCASRPRGSLREELFFGEGSRLTVL.

A single count supports this clone. In DNA form, the CDR3 reads TGCGCCAGCAGAATCGGGACGGCAGGTACTGAAGCTTTCTTT. Its protein product is CASRIGTAGTEAFF. The chain is built from TRBV5-1 and TRBJ1-1; the D gene is possibly TRBD1 (5 bases). Per the germline V gene, CDR1 is SGHRS and CDR2 is YFSETQ. V shed 5 bases and J shed 5 bases, with 16 bases lying between them. The CDR3 spans 14 residues.

The V gene is TRBV19, the J gene TRBJ1-2, with a tentative D call TRBD1 (6 bases). CDR3 length: 15 residues. V dropped 3 bases and J dropped 4 bases, with 15 bases sitting between them. Germline CDR1 is LNHDA and CDR2 is SQIVND (reference sequence). The chain's CDR3 is CASSIQAGVGYGYTF. CDR3 in DNA: TGTGCCAGTAGTATCCAGGCAGGGGTCGGCTATGGCTACACCTTC.

J is TRBJ1-5 and V is TRBV12-3 or TRBV12-4; no clear D. V lost 4 bases and J lost 3, with 4 bases in between. The CDR3 spans 12 residues. CDR3 residues: CASSSDNQPQHF. CDR3 DNA sequence: TGTGCCAGCAGTTCGGACAATCAGCCCCAGCATTTT.